Below, one T cell receptor (beta chain) is given with its context. Repertoires were generated with immunoSEQ multiplex PCR, while TCRdb's copy carries only in-frame clones and drops some. The sample holds some 80,000 clones, about 95% seen once. This CDR3 is built from 16 residues. The V and J ends lost 5 bases and 7 bases, in that order; junction bases with no gene match: 13. From germline, CDR1 is MNHEY and CDR2 SMNVEV (reference sequence). The entry originates in a study of T cell changes during pregnancy in multiple sclerosis. The sample was peripheral blood, taken in the third trimester of pregnancy. The TCR was taken from a female donor with multiple sclerosis, enrolled in a pregnancy study. V is TRBV27 and J is TRBJ2-7; TRBD1 matches 11 bases. The CDR3 loop reads CASSLSPDRGLKEQYF. DNA for the CDR3: TGTGCCAGCAGTCTGAGCCCGGACAGGGGGCTGAAAGAGCAGTACTTC.